The 12 T cell receptor beta chains listed next were all sequenced from one sample in a study of OX40 agonist ivuxolimab in advanced cancers. Profiled with immunoSEQ multiplex PCR; TCRdb holds only in-frame clones, not every one. This sample has almost 35,000 clones, with 65% to 80% found just once. This specimen was CD4+ or CD8+ T cells sorted from blood, taken in a trial of the OX40 agonist ivuxolimab. These receptors were collected from an adult with an advanced solid tumor such as melanoma, head and neck, liver or kidney cancer.

The chain employs TRBV5-4 and TRBJ2-3; 8 bases line up with TRBD2. CDR3 length: 15 residues. The V segment lost 9 bases and the J segment 2 bases; nucleotides outside the gene matches: 11. Looked up from germline, CDR1 is SGHNT and CDR2 is YYREEE (reference sequence). Here the CDR3 reads CATLDLAGPTDTQYF. In nucleotides, the CDR3 is TGTGCCACTCTTGACTTAGCGGGGCCCACAGATACGCAGTATTTT.

The V gene is TRBV20-1, the J gene TRBJ1-2; tentative D call: TRBD1 (5 bases). In germline, CDR1 is DFQATT, CDR2 SNEGSKA (reference sequence). The V end was cut by 3 bases, the J end by 12 bases, with 11 bases between. This CDR3 comprises 10 residues. The CDR3 nucleotides read TGCAGTGCTAGTGGGGGGGACCACACCTTC. It is translated as CSASGGDHTF.

This sequence joins TRBV19 and TRBJ1-1, with a possible D match to TRBD1 (5 bases). Germline-derived CDR1 and CDR2 are LNHDA and SQIVND (reference sequence). V lost 3 bases and J lost 1, with 12 bases in between. The CDR3 runs 15 residues. CDR3 region: CASSIGGAANTEAFF. The CDR3 region has the DNA TGTGCCAGTAGTATCGGCGGGGCAGCGAACACTGAAGCTTTCTTT.

The V call is TRBV18, the J call TRBJ2-3; D not certain. V gave up 3 bases and J gave up 4 bases, with 14 bases separating them. The CDR3 extends over 15 amino acids. In germline, CDR1 is KGHSH, CDR2 LQKENI. CDR3 coding DNA: TGTGCCAGCTCACCGGTTGCACAGACCCCAGATACGCAGTATTTT. Translated: CASSPVAQTPDTQYF.

V gene TRBV30 combines with J gene TRBJ2-3; possible D gene TRBD2, 5 bases. The V end lost 1 base, the J end lost 8 bases, and 13 bases lay between the germline ends. Germline loops: CDR1 GTSNPN, CDR2 SVGIG (reference sequence). CDR3 length: 13 residues. CDR3 sequence: CAWSGNLGSTQYF. The DNA of the CDR3 is TGTGCCTGGAGTGGGAATCTGGGGAGTACGCAGTATTTT.

The chain carries TRBV4-2 and TRBJ2-7; D may be TRBD2 (6 bases). The CDR3 extends over 16 amino acids. Per germline, CDR1 LGHNA and CDR2 YNFKEQ. Trimming took 1 base from V and 2 from J, leaving 15 bases between them. This CDR3 is CASSQVGGSGAYEQYF. The CDR3 DNA reads as TGTGCCAGCAGCCAAGTAGGAGGGTCCGGGGCCTACGAGCAGTACTTC.

J is TRBJ2-2 and V is TRBV6-5; no reliable D call. Germline V gene lookup returns CDR1 MNHEY and CDR2 SVGAGI. The CDR3 has 12 residues. Deletions cut 6 bases from V and 2 bases from J, with 4 bases between. The CDR3 is CASRLNTGELFF. CDR3 DNA sequence: TGTGCCAGCAGACTTAACACCGGGGAGCTGTTTTTT.

The gene calls are TRBV5-4 and TRBJ1-1; TRBD1 aligns across 9 bases. Looked up from germline, CDR1 is SGHNT and CDR2 is YYREEE (reference sequence). V lost 1 base to trimming and J lost 7 bases; unmatched junction nucleotides: 8. This CDR3 is 15 amino acids long. The CDR3 nucleotides are TGTGCCAGCAGCTTGCCCGGGACAGGGTCGTATGAAGCTTTCTTT. Amino acids: CASSLPGTGSYEAFF.

The chain joins TRBV7-2 to TRBJ1-1, with 8 bases matching TRBD1. With 5 bases clipped from V and 1 base from J, the junction kept 9 bases outside the gene matches. This CDR3 spans 16 amino acids. CDR1 and CDR2 (germline): SGHTA, FQGNSA. CDR3 region: CASSLRTGRGNTEAFF. The CDR3 DNA follows: TGTGCCAGCAGCCTCCGGACAGGGAGGGGGAACACTGAAGCTTTCTTT.

The chain uses TRBV27 and TRBJ2-2; possibly TRBD1 for D (6 bases). This CDR3 is 16 amino acids long. Per the germline V gene, CDR1 is MNHEY and CDR2 is SMNVEV (reference sequence). V lost 6 bases to trimming and J lost 0 bases, with 14 bases between them. The CDR3 protein is CASRRDRQANTGELFF. In DNA, the CDR3 is TGTGCCAGCAGAAGGGACCGACAGGCGAACACCGGGGAGCTGTTTTTT.

DNA for the CDR3: TGTGCCATCAGTGCCGTCTTAGGAACCGGGGAGCTGTTTTTT. It encodes CAISAVLGTGELFF. The J gene is TRBJ2-2, the V gene TRBV10-3; D uncertain. Trimming took off 4 bases at V and 5 bases at J, with 11 bases between the two ends. The length of the CDR3 is 14 residues. Per the germline V gene, CDR1 is ENHRY and CDR2 is SYGVKD.

The rearrangement links TRBV7-9 to TRBJ2-5; 7 positions agree with TRBD2. CDR3 length: 15 amino acids. The V gene's germline CDR1 is SEHNR and CDR2 FQNEAQ (reference sequence). Trimming took 4 bases from V and 2 from J; bases not matched to a gene: 7. DNA for the CDR3: TGTGCCAGCAGCTGGGAGGGTTGGGCTCAAGAGACCCAGTACTTC. Amino acids: CASSWEGWAQETQYF.